Listed below are T cell receptor beta chains from one sample, sequenced in a study of T cell responses to AZD1222 COVID-19 vaccine. Produced via immunoSEQ multiplex PCR; TCRdb's table is partial and in-frame only. Altogether about 150,000 clones are present, 75% to 95% being singletons, with the ten largest covering approximately 1.8%. The sample in question was peripheral blood, obtained on day 0 of AZD1222 vaccination. The receptors stem from an adult in good health. CDR3s include the opening cysteine and the closing phenylalanine or tryptophan. The D gene is left open where the match is weak. Some rows mark clone size as missing; the rest say once, few, many or name a class of expanded clone.

.	TRBV6-5	.	TRBJ1-2	TGTGCCAGCAGTTCACGAGGGGCGACCGGCTACACCTTC	CASSSRGATGYTF
.	TRBV10-3	TRBD2	TRBJ2-7	TGTGCCATCAAAGGACTAGCGGGTGAGCAGTACTTC	CAIKGLAGEQYF
.	TRBV18	.	TRBJ2-7	TGTGCCAGCTCACCACCCGGCCGCTCCGAGCAGTACTTC	CASSPPGRSEQYF
.	TRBV28	TRBD1	TRBJ2-5	TGTGCCAGCACCAAATCCGGGACAGGATATCAAGAGACCCAGTACTTC	CASTKSGTGYQETQYF
.	TRBV21-1	.	TRBJ1-1	TGTGCCAGCAGCATCCTAACAGAAAACACTGAAGCTTTCTTT	CASSILTENTEAFF
.	TRBV6-5	TRBD1	TRBJ1-2	TGTGCCAGTGGGACAGGGGGCGGCTATGGCTACACCTTC	CASGTGGGYGYTF
.	TRBV18	.	TRBJ1-4	TGTGCCAGCTCTTTTCAGGGGCTGGATGAAAAACTGTTTTTT	CASSFQGLDEKLFF
.	TRBV2	TRBD1	TRBJ2-3	TGTGCCAGCAGTGAACCCCAGGGGGCAGATACGCAGTATTTT	CASSEPQGADTQYF
.	TRBV10-3	TRBD2	TRBJ2-7	TGTGCCATCAGTGAGTCGGGTCTAGCGGGTACCTACGAGCAGTACTTC	CAISESGLAGTYEQYF
.	TRBV4-1	TRBD2	TRBJ2-7	TGCGCCAGCGGGACTAGCGGGAGTAACCTCTACGAGCAGTACTTC	CASGTSGSNLYEQYF
.	TRBV4-2	.	TRBJ2-1	TGTGCCAGCAGCCAAACCGGGTCGAACAATGAGCAGTTCTTC	CASSQTGSNNEQFF
.	TRBV10-3	TRBD2	TRBJ2-1	TGTGCCATCAGCCGACTAGCGGAACACAATGAGCAGTTCTTC	CAISRLAEHNEQFF
.	TRBV3-1/TRBV3-2	.	TRBJ1-2	TGTGCCAGCAGCCAACAGGGATCTAACTATGGCTACACCTTC	CASSQQGSNYGYTF
.	TRBV3-1/TRBV3-2	TRBD1	TRBJ1-3	TGTGCCAGCGGGTGGTCGAGGTTGGGACAGGGCCCTGGAAACACCATATATTTT	CASGWSRLGQGPGNTIYF
.	TRBV4-3	.	TRBJ1-1	TGCGCCAGCAGCAAAGATAGTGGAGTCAGCACTGAAGCTTTCTTT	CASSKDSGVSTEAFF
.	TRBV21-1	.	TRBJ1-6	TGTGCCAGCAGCAAAGAGAGCAGGGCCAATTCACCCCTCCACTTT	CASSKESRANSPLHF
.	TRBV4-3	TRBD2	TRBJ2-7	TGCGCCAGCAGCCTTACGACTAGCTGGAACTACGAGCAGTACTTC	CASSLTTSWNYEQYF
.	TRBV24-1	.	TRBJ2-7	TGTGCCACCAGTGGACGGAATGACTACGAGCAGTACTTC	CATSGRNDYEQYF
.	TRBV7-2	.	TRBJ1-6	TGTGCCAGCAGCCCGTCGTGGGGTAACTCACCCCTCCACTTT	CASSPSWGNSPLHF
.	TRBV25-1	TRBD1	TRBJ2-7	TGTGCCAGCAGTGAATATATTACGGGACAGGGGGCCTACGAGCAGTACTTC	CASSEYITGQGAYEQYF
.	TRBV27	.	TRBJ2-1	TGTGCCAGCAGTTTAGGGGTGGTGACGGAGCAGTTCTTC	CASSLGVVTEQFF
few	TRBV7-9	.	TRBJ2-7	TGTGCCAGCAGCCCACCCGGGACAAACCTATACGAGCAGTACTTC	CASSPPGTNLYEQYF
.	TRBV24-1	.	TRBJ1-5	TGTGCCACCAGTGGGGGGGCAGTAAGTAGCAATCAGCCCCAGCATTTT	CATSGGAVSSNQPQHF
.	TRBV27	.	TRBJ2-1	TGTGCCAGCAGTGCCTTAGGGAGTAATTACAATGAGCAGTTCTTC	CASSALGSNYNEQFF
.	TRBV7-9	.	TRBJ2-7	TGTGCCAGCAGCTTATCAGGTACCGCCTACGAGCAGTACTTC	CASSLSGTAYEQYF
.	TRBV29-1	TRBD2	TRBJ2-3	TGCAGCGTTACCGGGACTAGCGGCCCCACAGATACGCAGTATTTT	CSVTGTSGPTDTQYF
.	TRBV19	TRBD1	TRBJ2-5	TGTGCCAGTATGGACAGGGCTCAAGAGACCCAGTACTTC	CASMDRAQETQYF
.	TRBV27	TRBD2	TRBJ2-1	TGTGCCAGCAGTTTGGTTCTAGCGGGAGGGCCGGTCTACAATGAGCAGTTCTTC	CASSLVLAGGPVYNEQFF
.	TRBV24-1	TRBD1	TRBJ1-2	TGTGCCACCAGTGACCACAGGGGCTCTGGCTACACCTTC	CATSDHRGSGYTF
.	TRBV7-3	TRBD2	TRBJ2-3	TGTGCCAGCAGCTTGGACACTAGCGGGAGTTTCGCGCAGTATTTT	CASSLDTSGSFAQYF
.	TRBV11-3	.	TRBJ1-3	TGTGCCAGCAGCTTACCCTCCCCTTCCAGGAGCTCTGGAAACACCATATATTTT	CASSLPSPSRSSGNTIYF
.	TRBV6-5	TRBD2	TRBJ2-7	TGTGCCAGCAGTCACAGAACTAGCGGTAGCTACGAGCAGTACTTC	CASSHRTSGSYEQYF
few	TRBV4-3	.	TRBJ2-6	TGCGCCAGCAGCCATGAACTCATAGGCTCTGGGGCCAACGTCCTGACTTTC	CASSHELIGSGANVLTF
.	TRBV6-5	TRBD1	TRBJ1-2	TGTGCCAGCAGTTACACCGGGACAGCCAACTATGGCTACACCTTC	CASSYTGTANYGYTF
.	TRBV7-3	TRBD2	TRBJ2-1	TGTGCCAGCAGCTTAGGGGGGCTAGCGGGAGTGGGCCCCTACAATGAGCAGTTCTTC	CASSLGGLAGVGPYNEQFF
.	TRBV5-1	TRBD1	TRBJ2-7	TGCGCCAGCAGCCTCGACCTGCAGGGGGATGTTTCCTACGAGCAGTACTTC	CASSLDLQGDVSYEQYF
.	TRBV2	.	TRBJ1-1	TGTGCCAGCAGCCCACAGGAGAACACTGAAGCTTTCTTT	CASSPQENTEAFF